This note documents a single T cell receptor (beta chain) sequence. Its target is unknown. This sample is drawn from a study of OX40 agonist ivuxolimab in advanced cancers. Study at large: Patients were dosed with the agonistic anti-OX40 (CD134) antibody ivuxolimab. Patients received ivuxolimab, an intravenous treatment, every 2 weeks at 0.01 to 10 mg/kg. Study results and caveats: It was also the case that some nonresponders had low normalized T-cell clonal expansion. Both blood CD4+ and CD8+ T cells showed clonal growth by week 6 at 0.1 to 3.0 mg/kg.

Using immunoSEQ multiplex PCR, the repertoire was profiled, and TCRdb retains in-frame clones only, with some absent. This table holds around 62,000 clones, 70% to 90% found once. This TCR was sampled from an adult with an advanced solid tumor such as melanoma, head and neck, liver or kidney cancer. Sequenced here: CD4+ or CD8+ T cells sorted from blood, sampled in a trial of the OX40 agonist ivuxolimab.

The CDR3 coding sequence is TGCGCCAGCAGTGAGCCTAGCGGGAGGTACGAGCAGTACTTC. Translating it yields CASSEPSGRYEQYF. V is TRBV10-1 and J is TRBJ2-7, with 11 bases lining up with TRBD2. J gave up 4 bases and V 2 bases, and 1 base lay outside the gene matches. Germline V gives CDR1 WNHNN, CDR2 SYGVQD (reference sequence). CDR3 length: 14 amino acids.